This T cell receptor beta chain is drawn from a study of PD-1 blockade in classical Hodgkin lymphoma. Study-level points and caveats: As was reported, newly diagnosed patients showed lower baseline TCR diversity than healthy donors did. CD4+ but not CD8+ TCR diversity rose significantly by C4D1. Partial responders and progressors had significantly lower baseline TCR diversity.

Regarding this clone: Its matching antigen is unknown.

Germline V lookup: CDR1 SGHTA, CDR2 FQGNSA. V was cut by 4 bases and J by 0 bases, with 12 bases left in between. This CDR3 contains 16 residues. All patients experienced relapse after autologous stem cell transplantation, and brentuximab vedotin exposure was variable. Best response was recorded as complete response, partial response or progressive disease. The table came from immunoSEQ multiplex PCR; TCRdb's copy has only in-frame clones and leaves some out. The top ten clones hold 23% of a sample with about 2,100 clones, approximately 85% of them seen once. The receptor's source is a human donor with classical Hodgkin lymphoma. Source: peripheral blood mononuclear cells (PBMCs), taken at baseline. J is TRBJ2-2 and V is TRBV7-2; a possible D gene is TRBD1 (6 bases). The CDR3 here is CASSSLPGANTGELFF. The CDR3 bases are TGTGCCAGCAGCTCCCTACCAGGGGCGAACACCGGGGAGCTGTTTTTT.